These T cell receptor beta chains were read from a single sample in a study of shared clonotypes between healthy human individuals. Clones were sequenced by immunoSEQ multiplex PCR, and TCRdb holds only the in-frame ones, with some missing. The sample gives roughly 680,000 clones, approximately 72% of which show up once; less than 2% is in the top ten. Sequenced: memory CD4+ T cells sorted from blood. The receptors come from a woman aged 25 to 39 in good health. Each CDR3 is given with its conserved first and last residue. The D gene is left open where the match is weak. Clone size is not always given. Where it is, it says once, few, many or a class for expanded clones.

j_gene,abundance,v_gene,d_gene,CDR3aa,CDR3nt
TRBJ1-4,few,TRBV6-5,-,CASSYSRKRGGEKLFF,TGTGCCAGCAGTTACTCTAGGAAACGAGGGGGTGAAAAACTGTTTTTT
TRBJ2-7,-,TRBV4-2,-,CASSLSRQGGAYEQYF,TGTGCCAGCAGCCTCTCTAGGCAGGGGGGCGCCTACGAGCAGTACTTC
TRBJ2-3,-,TRBV7-2,-,CASSAGTEASTDTQYF,TGTGCCAGCAGCGCAGGGACGGAGGCTAGCACAGATACGCAGTATTTT
TRBJ2-1,-,TRBV2,-,CASGPAQGNEQFF,TGTGCCAGCGGGCCAGCCCAAGGGAATGAGCAGTTCTTC
TRBJ2-1,-,TRBV7-8,-,CASSAPGDGLNEQFF,TGTGCCAGCAGCGCACCGGGGGACGGTCTCAATGAGCAGTTCTTC
TRBJ2-7,-,TRBV21-1,-,CASSNPGHGYEQYF,TGTGCCAGCAGCAATCCAGGCCACGGCTACGAGCAGTACTTC
TRBJ1-1,-,TRBV28,TRBD1,CASTPDRRLSEAFF,TGTGCCAGCACCCCGGACAGGAGGCTCTCTGAAGCTTTCTTT
TRBJ1-5,few,TRBV5-1,-,CASSWGEINQPQHF,TGCGCCAGCAGCTGGGGAGAAATCAATCAGCCCCAGCATTTT
TRBJ1-4,-,TRBV7-9,TRBD1,CASSLRAGGLEKLFF,TGTGCCAGCAGCTTACGGGCAGGGGGCCTTGAAAAACTGTTTTTT
TRBJ1-1,-,TRBV2,-,CASSDGDGAEAFF,TGTGCCAGCAGTGATGGAGATGGGGCTGAAGCTTTCTTT
TRBJ2-1,-,TRBV19,-,CASRGDSGEQFF,TGTGCCAGTAGGGGGGATAGTGGTGAGCAGTTCTTC
TRBJ2-7,many,TRBV4-2,-,CASSQGLAETYEQYF,TGTGCCAGCAGCCAAGGGTTAGCGGAAACCTACGAGCAGTACTTC
TRBJ1-3,-,TRBV27,-,CASSTPMSSGNTIYF,TGTGCCAGCAGCACCCCGATGTCGTCGGGAAACACCATATATTTT
TRBJ2-5,-,TRBV29-1,TRBD2,CSVEITSGRARETQYF,TGCAGCGTCGAAATCACTAGCGGGAGGGCGCGGGAGACCCAGTACTTC
TRBJ2-2,-,TRBV6-5,-,CATRIRGDTGELFF,TGTGCCACCAGAATAAGGGGGGACACCGGGGAGCTGTTTTTT
TRBJ1-1,-,TRBV5-4,-,CASSLERPANTEAFF,TGTGCCAGCAGCTTGGAGCGGCCGGCAAACACTGAAGCTTTCTTT
TRBJ2-2,few,TRBV19,-,CASRPQLTGELFF,TGTGCCAGTAGACCACAACTCACCGGGGAGCTGTTTTTT
TRBJ2-7,-,TRBV11-2,TRBD2,CASSLTHETSGSRYEQYF,TGTGCCAGCAGCTTAACACACGAGACTAGCGGGAGTAGGTACGAGCAGTACTTC
TRBJ2-5,few,TRBV9,-,CASSVAWGYEQETQYF,TGTGCCAGCAGCGTAGCTTGGGGGTACGAACAAGAGACCCAGTACTTC
TRBJ2-5,-,TRBV28,TRBD1,CASTAGHRGRSDF,TGTGCCAGCACCGCAGGGCACAGGGGGCGTTCGGACTTC
TRBJ1-2,-,TRBV27,TRBD1,CASSGHGQGRGYTF,TGTGCCAGCAGTGGACACGGACAGGGTCGAGGCTACACCTTC
TRBJ2-7,few,TRBV25-1,-,CASSRQSYEQYF,TGTGCCAGCAGTCGACAGTCTTACGAGCAGTACTTC
TRBJ2-2,-,TRBV7-8,TRBD1,CASSLAPWQGADTGELFF,TGTGCCAGCAGCTTAGCTCCTTGGCAGGGGGCGGACACCGGGGAGCTGTTTTTT
TRBJ2-5,-,TRBV6-1,TRBD2,CASSEGIAGQETQYF,TGTGCCAGCAGTGAAGGGATAGCGGGACAAGAGACCCAGTACTTC
TRBJ1-5,-,TRBV2,-,CASSGPDGWANQPQHF,TGTGCCAGCAGTGGCCCCGACGGGTGGGCTAATCAGCCCCAGCATTTT
TRBJ1-5,-,TRBV6-1,-,CASSEWGRDQPQHF,TGTGCCAGCAGTGAATGGGGGCGGGATCAGCCCCAGCATTTT
TRBJ2-1,-,TRBV9,TRBD2,CASSAIILAGHNEQFF,TGTGCCAGCAGCGCCATAATACTAGCGGGGCACAATGAGCAGTTCTTC
TRBJ2-4,few,TRBV6-5,TRBD1,CASSYRQGALSIQYF,TGTGCCAGCAGTTACAGGCAGGGGGCGTTAAGCATTCAGTACTTC
TRBJ1-1,-,TRBV6-1,-,CASRSNGDTEAFF,TGTGCCAGCAGGAGTAATGGGGACACTGAAGCTTTCTTT
TRBJ1-1,-,TRBV5-6,-,CASNRRGGKAEAFF,TGTGCCAGCAACCGACGGGGGGGCAAGGCTGAAGCTTTCTTT
TRBJ2-2,-,TRBV7-8,-,CASSPLNTGELFF,TGTGCCAGCAGCCCTCTGAACACCGGGGAGCTGTTTTTT
TRBJ2-5,-,TRBV6-5,-,CARGDRRQETQYF,TGTGCCAGAGGCGACAGACGCCAAGAGACCCAGTACTTC
TRBJ2-4,-,TRBV28,TRBD2,CASSTSGRLNIQYF,TGTGCCAGCAGTACTAGCGGGAGACTAAACATTCAGTACTTC
TRBJ1-5,-,TRBV19,-,CASSPRFGRFGAQPQHF,TGTGCCAGTAGTCCGCGATTCGGGAGGTTCGGGGCTCAGCCCCAGCATTTT
TRBJ2-1,-,TRBV7-2,-,CASSSQQGAVGQFF,TGTGCCAGCAGCTCACAGCAGGGCGCTGTTGGGCAGTTCTTC